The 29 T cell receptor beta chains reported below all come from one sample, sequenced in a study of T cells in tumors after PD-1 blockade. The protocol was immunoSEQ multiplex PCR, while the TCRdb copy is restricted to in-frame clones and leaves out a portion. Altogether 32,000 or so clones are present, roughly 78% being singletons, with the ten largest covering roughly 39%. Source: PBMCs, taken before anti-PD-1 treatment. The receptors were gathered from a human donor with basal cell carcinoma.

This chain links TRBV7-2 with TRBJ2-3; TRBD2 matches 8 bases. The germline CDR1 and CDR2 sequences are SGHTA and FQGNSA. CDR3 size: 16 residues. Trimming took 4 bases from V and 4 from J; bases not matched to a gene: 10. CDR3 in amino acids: CASSSAGTRFSDTQYF. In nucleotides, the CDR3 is TGTGCCAGCAGCTCGGCGGGGACTAGATTCTCAGATACGCAGTATTTT.

The CDR3: CASKLTRMNTEAFF. For the CDR3, the DNA is TGTGCCAGCAAACTAACACGTATGAACACTGAAGCTTTCTTT. The chain combines TRBV27 with TRBJ1-1, with unresolved D. The CDR3 consists of 14 residues. Germline assignment: CDR1 MNHEY and CDR2 SMNVEV (reference sequence). V lost 7 bases and J lost 0, with 12 bases in between.

This CDR3 reads CASREGTSTEAFF. The CDR3 DNA reads TGCGCCAGCAGGGAGGGGACCAGCACTGAAGCTTTCTTT. The genes are TRBV5-1 and TRBJ1-1; tentative D call: TRBD1 (5 bases). Trimming stripped 5 bases from V and 4 bases from J, with 12 bases between. Germline V lookup: CDR1 SGHRS, CDR2 YFSETQ. The CDR3 consists of 13 residues.

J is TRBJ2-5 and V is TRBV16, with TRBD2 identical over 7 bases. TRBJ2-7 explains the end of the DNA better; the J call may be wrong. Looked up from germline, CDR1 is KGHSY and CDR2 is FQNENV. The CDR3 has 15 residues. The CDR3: CASSPIGGGSYEQYF. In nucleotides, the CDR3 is TGTGCCAGCAGCCCCATTGGGGGGGGGTCCTACGAGCAGTACTTC.

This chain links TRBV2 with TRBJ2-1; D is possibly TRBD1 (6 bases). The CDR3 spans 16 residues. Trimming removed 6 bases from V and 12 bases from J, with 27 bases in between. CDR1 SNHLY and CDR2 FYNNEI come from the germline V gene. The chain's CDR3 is CASRGASGSTMSGQFF. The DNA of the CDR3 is TGTGCCAGCAGGGGGGCCTCGGGAAGTACAATGAGCGGGCAGTTCTTC.

The CDR3 DNA sequence: TGCGCCAGCAGCCAATCCCGACAGGGGGACACTGAAGCTTTCTTT. This gives the protein CASSQSRQGDTEAFF. The chain links TRBV4-3 to TRBJ1-1, with 9 bases aligning to TRBD1. Germline V gene sequence: CDR1 LGHNA, CDR2 YSLEER. This CDR3 comprises 15 residues. Trimming at V came to 2 bases and at J to 3 bases, leaving 4 bases not matched to a gene.

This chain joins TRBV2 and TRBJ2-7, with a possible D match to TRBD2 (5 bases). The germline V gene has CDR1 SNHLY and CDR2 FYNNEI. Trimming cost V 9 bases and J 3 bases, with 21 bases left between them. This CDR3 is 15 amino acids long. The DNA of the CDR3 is TGTGCCAGTAACCCCGGGAACCCGGAAGACTACGAGCAGTACTTC. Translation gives CASNPGNPEDYEQYF.

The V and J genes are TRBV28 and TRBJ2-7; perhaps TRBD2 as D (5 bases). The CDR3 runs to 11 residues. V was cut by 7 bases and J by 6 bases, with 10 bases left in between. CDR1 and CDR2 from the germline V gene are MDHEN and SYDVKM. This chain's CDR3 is CASKRGREQYF. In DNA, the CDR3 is TGTGCCAGCAAACGAGGGCGCGAGCAGTACTTC.

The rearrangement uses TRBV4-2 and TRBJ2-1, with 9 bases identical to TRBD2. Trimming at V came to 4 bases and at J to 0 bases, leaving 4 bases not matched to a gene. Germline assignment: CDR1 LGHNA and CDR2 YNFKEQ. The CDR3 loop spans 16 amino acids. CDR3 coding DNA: TGTGCCAGCAGCCCAGATAGCGGGAGCTCCTACAATGAGCAGTTCTTC. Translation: CASSPDSGSSYNEQFF.

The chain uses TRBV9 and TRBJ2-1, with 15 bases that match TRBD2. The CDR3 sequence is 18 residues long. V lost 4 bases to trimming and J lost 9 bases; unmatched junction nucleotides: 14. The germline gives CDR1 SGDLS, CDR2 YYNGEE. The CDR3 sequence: CASSPSGLAGGGVGEQFF. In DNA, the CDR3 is TGTGCCAGCAGCCCGTCGGGACTAGCGGGAGGAGGGGTAGGTGAGCAGTTCTTC.

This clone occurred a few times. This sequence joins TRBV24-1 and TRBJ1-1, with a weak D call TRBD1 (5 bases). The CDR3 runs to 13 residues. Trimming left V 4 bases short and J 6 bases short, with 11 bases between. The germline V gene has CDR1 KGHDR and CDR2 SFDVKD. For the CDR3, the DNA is TGTGCCACCAGTGACCCCTTGGGGGCTGAAGCTTTCTTT. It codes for CATSDPLGAEAFF.

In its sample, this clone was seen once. The CDR3 protein is CASSVGGYADTQYF. The CDR3 nucleotides read TGTGCCAGCAGCGTAGGGGGGTATGCAGATACGCAGTATTTT. The V and J genes are TRBV9 and TRBJ2-3; D possibly matches TRBD1 or TRBD2 (5 bases each). Deletions cut 0 bases from V and 4 bases from J, with 9 bases between. This CDR3 contains 14 residues. Per germline, CDR1 SGDLS and CDR2 YYNGEE.

The CDR3 here is CASSLNAIRAGSYNEQFF. As DNA, the CDR3 is TGTGCCAGCAGCTTGAACGCCATTAGAGCGGGATCCTACAATGAGCAGTTCTTC. The chain couples TRBV5-6 to TRBJ2-1; TRBD2 aligns across 7 bases. From germline, CDR1 is SGHDT and CDR2 YYEEEE. The CDR3 sequence is 18 residues long. V trimming: 1 base; J trimming: 1 base; junction bases outside the gene matches: 11.

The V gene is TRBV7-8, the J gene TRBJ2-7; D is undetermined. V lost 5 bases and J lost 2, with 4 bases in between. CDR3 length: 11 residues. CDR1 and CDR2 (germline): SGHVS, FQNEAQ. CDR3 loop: CASSPAYEQYF. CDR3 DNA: TGTGCCAGCAGCCCAGCCTACGAGCAGTACTTC.

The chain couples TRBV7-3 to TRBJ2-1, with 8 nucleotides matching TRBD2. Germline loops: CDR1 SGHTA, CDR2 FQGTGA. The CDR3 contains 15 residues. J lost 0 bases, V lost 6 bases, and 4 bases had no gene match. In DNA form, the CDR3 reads TGTGCCAGCAGTCGAGCGGGAGTCTCCTACAATGAGCAGTTCTTC. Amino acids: CASSRAGVSYNEQFF.

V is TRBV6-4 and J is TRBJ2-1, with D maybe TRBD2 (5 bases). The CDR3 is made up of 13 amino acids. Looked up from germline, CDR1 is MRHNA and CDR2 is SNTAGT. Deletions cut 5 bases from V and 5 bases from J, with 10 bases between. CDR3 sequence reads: CASSRRADNEQFF. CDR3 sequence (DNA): TGTGCCAGCAGTAGGCGGGCCGACAATGAGCAGTTCTTC.

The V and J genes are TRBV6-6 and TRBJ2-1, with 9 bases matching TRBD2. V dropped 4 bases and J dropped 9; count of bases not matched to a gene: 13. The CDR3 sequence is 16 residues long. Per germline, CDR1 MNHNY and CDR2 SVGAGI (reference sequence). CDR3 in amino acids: CASSSTSGATLGEQFF. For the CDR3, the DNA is TGTGCCAGCAGTTCGACTAGCGGAGCCACCCTGGGTGAGCAGTTCTTC.

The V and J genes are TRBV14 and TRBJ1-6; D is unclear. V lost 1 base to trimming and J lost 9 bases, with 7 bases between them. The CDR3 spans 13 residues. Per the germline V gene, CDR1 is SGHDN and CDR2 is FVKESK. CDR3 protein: CASSQGQSSPLHF. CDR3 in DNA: TGTGCCAGCAGCCAAGGTCAGTCTTCACCCCTCCACTTT.

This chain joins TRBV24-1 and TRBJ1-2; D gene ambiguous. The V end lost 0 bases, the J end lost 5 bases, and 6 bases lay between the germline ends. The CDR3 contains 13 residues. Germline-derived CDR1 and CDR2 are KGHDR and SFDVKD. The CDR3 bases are TGTGCCACCAGTGATTTGCAAGGTTATGGCTACACCTTC. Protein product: CATSDLQGYGYTF.

The CDR3 sequence: CASSERLANYNEQFF. CDR3 coding DNA: TGTGCCAGCAGCGAAAGACTAGCGAACTACAATGAGCAGTTCTTC. The rearrangement joins TRBV7-3 to TRBJ2-1; TRBD2 agrees at 8 bases. The CDR3 totals 15 residues. Germline assignment: CDR1 SGHTA and CDR2 FQGTGA. V shed 5 bases, J shed 3 bases, and the junction held 6 bases outside the gene matches.

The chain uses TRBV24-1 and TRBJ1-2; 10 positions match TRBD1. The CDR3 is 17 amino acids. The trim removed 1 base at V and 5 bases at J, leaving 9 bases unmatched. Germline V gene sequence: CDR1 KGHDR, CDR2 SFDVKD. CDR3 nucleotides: TGTGCCACCAGTGATTTCACTTGGACAGGGGGAGGGTATGGCTACACCTTC. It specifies CATSDFTWTGGGYGYTF.

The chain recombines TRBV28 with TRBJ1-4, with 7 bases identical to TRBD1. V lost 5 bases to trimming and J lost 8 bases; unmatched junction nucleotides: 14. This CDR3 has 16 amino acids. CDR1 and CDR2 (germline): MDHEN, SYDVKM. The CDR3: CASSGGQGELWEKLFF. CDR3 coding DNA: TGTGCCAGCAGTGGCGGGCAGGGGGAGTTATGGGAAAAACTGTTTTTT. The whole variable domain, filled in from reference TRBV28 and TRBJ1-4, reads DVKVTQSSRYLVKRTGEKVFLECVQDMDHENMFWYRQDPGLGLRLIYFSYDVKMKEKGDIPEGYSVSREKKERFSLILESASTNQTSMYLCASSGGQGELWEKLFFGSGTQLSVL.

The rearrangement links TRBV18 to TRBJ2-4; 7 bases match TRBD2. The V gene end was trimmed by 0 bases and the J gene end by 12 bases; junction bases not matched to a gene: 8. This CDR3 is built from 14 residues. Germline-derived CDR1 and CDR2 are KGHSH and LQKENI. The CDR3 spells CASSPPPGGKDQYF. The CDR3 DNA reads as TGTGCCAGCTCACCACCGCCCGGGGGGAAGGATCAGTACTTC.

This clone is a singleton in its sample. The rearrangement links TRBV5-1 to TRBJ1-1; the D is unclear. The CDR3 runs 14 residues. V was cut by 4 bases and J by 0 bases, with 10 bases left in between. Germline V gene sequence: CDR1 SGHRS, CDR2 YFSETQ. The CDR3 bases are TGCGCCAGCAGCCCCTGGACGGTGAACACTGAAGCTTTCTTT. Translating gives CASSPWTVNTEAFF.

This CDR3 reads CASSHVASGYNEQFF. In DNA form, the CDR3 reads TGCGCCAGCAGCCATGTTGCTAGCGGATACAATGAGCAGTTCTTC. The chain has TRBV4-3 and TRBJ2-1; 7 bases agree with TRBD2. This CDR3 is 15 amino acids long. The ends lost 3 bases at V and 4 bases at J; junction bases unmatched: 6. CDR1 LGHNA and CDR2 YSLEER come from the germline V gene.

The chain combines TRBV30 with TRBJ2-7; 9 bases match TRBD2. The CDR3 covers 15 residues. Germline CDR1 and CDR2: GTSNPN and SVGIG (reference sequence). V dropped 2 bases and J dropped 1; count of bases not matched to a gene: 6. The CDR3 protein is CAWSPELAGSYEQYF. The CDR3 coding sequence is TGTGCCTGGAGTCCGGAGCTAGCGGGGTCCTACGAGCAGTACTTC. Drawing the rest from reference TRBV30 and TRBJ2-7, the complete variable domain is SQTIHQWPATLVQPVGSPLSLECTVEGTSNPNLYWYRQAAGRGLQLLFYSVGIGQISSEVPQNLSASRPQDRQFILSSKKLLLSDSGFYLCAWSPELAGSYEQYFGPGTRLTVT.

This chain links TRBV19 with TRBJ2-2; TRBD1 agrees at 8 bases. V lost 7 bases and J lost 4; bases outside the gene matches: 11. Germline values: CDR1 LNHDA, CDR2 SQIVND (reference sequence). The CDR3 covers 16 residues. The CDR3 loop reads CASTPQGAAVTGELFF. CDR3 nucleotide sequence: TGTGCCAGTACCCCGCAGGGGGCGGCGGTCACCGGGGAGCTGTTTTTT.

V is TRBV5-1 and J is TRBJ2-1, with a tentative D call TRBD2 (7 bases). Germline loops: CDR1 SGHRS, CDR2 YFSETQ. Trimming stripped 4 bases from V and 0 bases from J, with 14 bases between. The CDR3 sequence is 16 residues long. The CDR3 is CASSAGGGSSYNEQFF. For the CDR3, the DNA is TGCGCCAGCAGCGCCGGCGGGGGCAGCTCCTACAATGAGCAGTTCTTC.

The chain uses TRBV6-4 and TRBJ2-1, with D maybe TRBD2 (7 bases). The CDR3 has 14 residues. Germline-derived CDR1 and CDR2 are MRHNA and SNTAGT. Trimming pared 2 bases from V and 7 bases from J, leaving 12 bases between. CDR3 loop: CASSDRGGGNEQFF. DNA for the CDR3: TGTGCCAGCAGTGACCGGGGAGGGGGAAATGAGCAGTTCTTC.